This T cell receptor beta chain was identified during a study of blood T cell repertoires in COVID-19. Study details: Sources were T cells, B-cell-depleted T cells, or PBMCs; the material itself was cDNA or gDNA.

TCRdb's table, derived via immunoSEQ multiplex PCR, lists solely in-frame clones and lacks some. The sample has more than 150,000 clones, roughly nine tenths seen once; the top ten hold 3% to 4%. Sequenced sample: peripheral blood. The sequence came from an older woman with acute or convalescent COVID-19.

The CDR3 sequence is CASSMGQGAEEQYF. The CDR3 coding sequence is TGTGCCAGTAGTATGGGGCAGGGGGCGGAGGAGCAGTACTTC. This chain uses TRBV19 with TRBJ2-7; TRBD1 aligns across 8 bases. There are 14 residues in the CDR3. Germline CDR1 is LNHDA and CDR2 is SQIVND (reference sequence). The V gene end was trimmed by 3 bases and the J gene end by 7 bases; junction bases not matched to a gene: 8.